A selection of T cell receptor beta chains follows, all from one sample in a study of T cells in localized non-small cell lung cancer. Using immunoSEQ multiplex PCR, the repertoire was profiled, and TCRdb retains in-frame clones only, with some absent. In the table there are tens of thousands of clones, more than 65% of which are singletons. The sample here was PBMCs, taken before any cancer treatment. The source is a man aged 35 to 69 with stage II lung adenocarcinoma. Each CDR3 is given with its conserved first and last residue. The D gene is left open where the match is weak. Only part of the rows carry a size: once, few, many, or a class if the clone is expanded.

J,size,D,V,DNA,CDR3
TRBJ2-7,-,-,TRBV6-6,TGTGCCAGCAGCCGACGTGGCCTCTACGAGCAGTACTTC,CASSRRGLYEQYF
TRBJ1-2,-,-,TRBV6-1,TGTGCCAGCAGTGAATTAGAGGCTGGAGGCTACACCTTC,CASSELEAGGYTF
TRBJ1-1,-,-,TRBV5-1,TGCGCCAGCAGCTTCTCAGGTTTGAACACTGAAGCTTTCTTT,CASSFSGLNTEAFF
TRBJ1-1,-,-,TRBV6-1,TGTGCCAGCTTCCGGGGGGGCGTTTCTGAAGCTTTCTTT,CASFRGGVSEAFF
TRBJ1-3,-,-,TRBV2,TGTGCCAGCAGTCGGACGTCGGACTCTGGAAACACCATATATTTT,CASSRTSDSGNTIYF
TRBJ1-2,-,-,TRBV25-1,TGTGCCAGCAGCGGGATTTCCGGGACCGAGCTTGGCTACACCTTC,CASSGISGTELGYTF
TRBJ1-2,-,-,TRBV7-8,TGTGCCAGCAGTTATTCCGGGGGGACTAACTATGGCTACACCTTC,CASSYSGGTNYGYTF
TRBJ1-2,-,-,TRBV18,TGTGCCAGCTCACCTCTTCCGGAGGCAGGGAATAACTATGGCTACACCTTC,CASSPLPEAGNNYGYTF
TRBJ2-7,-,-,TRBV7-9,TGTGCCAGCAGCTTAGGCCTAGCGTGGGGCGAGCAGTACTTC,CASSLGLAWGEQYF
TRBJ1-6,-,-,TRBV30,TGTGCCTGGAGTAAGGGCGCCTATAATTCACCCCTCCACTTT,CAWSKGAYNSPLHF
TRBJ2-3,-,-,TRBV5-6,TGTGCCAGCAGCTTGCGACTAGTAGGCACAGATACGCAGTATTTT,CASSLRLVGTDTQYF
TRBJ2-2,few,TRBD2,TRBV10-1,TGCGCCAGCAGTGACGTAGCGGGAGCCATCCTAAACGCCGGGGAGCTGTTTTTT,CASSDVAGAILNAGELFF
TRBJ2-3,-,TRBD2,TRBV4-1,TGCGCCAGCAGCCAAGTCAAACTAGCGGGAGGTGGGACTAGCACAGATACGCAGTATTTT,CASSQVKLAGGGTSTDTQYF
TRBJ1-1,-,TRBD1,TRBV10-3,TGTGCCATCAGTGAGGGAACAGGGGAAAGCACTGAAGCTTTCTTT,CAISEGTGESTEAFF
TRBJ2-2,-,-,TRBV7-7,TGTGCTAGCAGCTTAGGAGCCCCGTCCACCGGGGAGCTGTTTTTT,CASSLGAPSTGELFF
TRBJ2-2,-,TRBD1,TRBV18,TGTGCCAGCTCACCAACCGGGACAGGGGCCGGGGAGCTGTTTTTT,CASSPTGTGAGELFF
TRBJ1-5,-,TRBD1,TRBV5-1,TGCGCCAGCAGCTGGACAGGAGGCAATCAGCCCCAGCATTTT,CASSWTGGNQPQHF
TRBJ2-6,-,-,TRBV29-1,TGCAGCGTTTTTACTGGGGCCGGGGCCAACGTCCTGACTTTC,CSVFTGAGANVLTF
TRBJ1-2,-,-,TRBV4-2,TGTGCCAGCAGCCAAGATTCGGGAACAATTGGCTACACCTTC,CASSQDSGTIGYTF
TRBJ2-7,-,TRBD2,TRBV19,TGTGCCAGTAGTATTCTAGCGGGGGCAAACTACGAGCAGTACTTC,CASSILAGANYEQYF
TRBJ2-1,-,TRBD2,TRBV30,TGTGCCTGGCACGCCCTAAGGACTAGCGGGGGGAATGAGCAGTTCTTC,CAWHALRTSGGNEQFF
TRBJ1-5,-,TRBD1,TRBV28,TGTGCCAGCAGTAGGAAACAGGGGGTCAATCAGCCCCAGCATTTT,CASSRKQGVNQPQHF
TRBJ2-5,-,TRBD1,TRBV18,TGTGCCAGCTCACGGGGACAGGGAGGACAAGAGACCCAGTACTTC,CASSRGQGGQETQYF
TRBJ1-3,-,-,TRBV30,TGTGCCTGGAGTGTACTTCGGGGATGGGGTGGAAACACCATATATTTT,CAWSVLRGWGGNTIYF
TRBJ2-3,-,TRBD2,TRBV18,TGTGCCAGCTTGGGACTAGCGAGTACAGATACGCAGTATTTT,CASLGLASTDTQYF
TRBJ1-5,few,-,TRBV6-6,TGTGCCAGCAGTTACTTGAAGGAGTTGCCCCAGCATTTT,CASSYLKELPQHF
TRBJ1-1,few,-,TRBV7-2,TGTGCCAGCAGCTTGGGAGGGAAGTTTGAAGCTTTCTTT,CASSLGGKFEAFF
TRBJ1-4,-,TRBD1,TRBV10-3,TGTGCCATCAGCGATCGACAGGGGCCTAATGAAAAACTGTTTTTT,CAISDRQGPNEKLFF
TRBJ1-1,-,-,TRBV20-1,TGCAGTGCCGTCATGAACACTGAAGCTTTCTTT,CSAVMNTEAFF
TRBJ1-6,-,-,TRBV5-8,TGTGCCAGCAGTATGGGACGGGGCAAAAATTCACCCCTCCACTTT,CASSMGRGKNSPLHF
TRBJ1-6,-,TRBD1,TRBV27,TGTGCCAGCAGTACCTGGACAGGACAGAATTCACCCCTCCACTTT,CASSTWTGQNSPLHF
TRBJ1-2,once,TRBD1,TRBV27,TGTGCCAGCAGTTTAATGGGGCTGGACAGGGGCGCCTATGGCTACACCTTC,CASSLMGLDRGAYGYTF
TRBJ1-4,-,TRBD1,TRBV27,TGTGCCAGCAGCTCGGGACAGTTTAATGAAAAACTGTTTTTT,CASSSGQFNEKLFF
TRBJ1-5,-,TRBD1,TRBV5-1,TGCGCCAGCAGTCTGGGGACAGCTAATCAGCCCCAGCATTTT,CASSLGTANQPQHF
TRBJ1-5,-,-,TRBV18,TGTGCCAGCTCGGCGGACAAAATAGGCAATCAGCCCCAGCATTTT,CASSADKIGNQPQHF
TRBJ2-1,-,-,TRBV18,TGTGCCAGCTCACCACCCTCAGGCCTTGAGCAGTTCTTC,CASSPPSGLEQFF